This record covers a single T cell receptor beta chain. Its specificity is not known. Since the CDR3 does not end with the conserved phenylalanine or tryptophan, this likely comes from a read error. The data originate from a study of tumor-infiltrating lymphocytes in primary liver carcinoma. Findings and caveats of the study: Between tumor regions, pairs overlapped more than tumor-adjacent and tumor-blood pairs did.

Blood RNA was derived from unsorted whole blood, and germline DNA was extracted too. Those patients suffered from chronic HBV infection and were treatment-naive. The V gene's germline CDR1 is SGHAT and CDR2 FQNNGV. The CDR3 has 16 amino acids. V dropped 6 bases and J dropped 5 bases, with 21 bases sitting between them. TCR beta cDNA was reverse-transcribed from 500 ng of total RNA. The reaction used a constant-region primer and ProtoScript II reverse transcriptase. Investigators got TCR beta libraries out of three nested multiplex PCR rounds, done with slightly modified ARM-PCR. The study ran its first two PCR rounds for nine to eleven cycles each, using TRBV1-TRBV30 forward primers and a C-beta reverse primer. TCRdb re-called the multiplex PCR reads with MiXCR, one entry per CDR3 protein. This sample has approximately 210,000 distinct CDR3 sequences, with approximately 64% found just once.

The genes are TRBV11-2 and TRBJ2-3, with a weak D call TRBD2 (5 bases). This sequence originates from a woman aged 60-75 years with primary liver carcinoma and hepatitis B virus infection. Material: peripheral blood. CDR3 nucleotide sequence: TGTGCCAGCAGTCAAGGACTGACTGGCGCAAGAGATACGCAGTATTCT. Residues: CASSQGLTGARDTQYS.